The following is a T cell receptor beta chain sequence with its context. It lacks a known antigen. There are no base qualities to consult, and no much larger clone falls within one base. After removal of 6 bases from V and 1 base from J, the junction retains 8 bases not matched to a gene. The germline V gene supplies CDR1 SGHTA and CDR2 FQGNSA. There are 18 amino acids in the CDR3, from cysteine to phenylalanine inclusive. The CDR3 DNA has 54 bases and is translated from base 1. The collaborating institutions used their own protocols to collect whole blood in K2EDTA tubes. For TCRbeta analysis, collaborator samples were shipped as frozen whole blood, as isolated PBMCs, or as DNA extracted from either sample type. The immunoSEQ Assay, a bias-controlled multiplex PCR, was used to amplify TCRbeta CDR3 regions from genomic DNA. The authors' analysis ran thus. The number of nucleated cells in each sample was estimated from the amplification of reference gene primers within the assay. To quantify the absolute abundance of each unique TCRbeta CDR3 rearrangement, sequence reads were collapsed and filtered. For each sample, productive Simpson clonality was calculated by taking the square root of Simpson's diversity index across productive rearrangements. The table was pulled from immuneACCESS by TCRdb, which kept in-frame rearrangements only. Such tables lose some clones; where checked, under half of the loss comes from unresolved V genes, and the rest has no known cause. The V and J calls and clone size come from that table; D and trimming were worked out from the DNA. This sample has some 150,000 clones in its table, and approximately 88% of those were observed once. The ten largest make up around 1.4% of the sample.

This sample was taken from a study of blood T cell repertoires in COVID-19 (dated by TCRdb to about 2020). About the full investigation: The collaborator samples originated in the United States, Italy and Spain and spanned the acute and convalescent phases of COVID-19. The material from the prospective study consisted of cDNA or gDNA derived from T cells, B-cell-depleted T cells, or PBMCs. The dataset comprised deeply sampled blood TCRbeta repertoires from subjects exposed to, actively infected with, or recovered from COVID-19. The repertoires were released in a freely available public database intended as a resource for research on the immune response to SARS-CoV-2. Samples came from the ongoing ImmuneRACE study (first 160 participants) plus 1,254 subjects from 6 global collaborators. Nearly every sample came with metadata listing a de-identified subject ID, COVID-19 status, age in years and sex. HLA class I and class II types, where available, came from metadata supplied by the sample provider rather than from assay-based typing.

Results the study describes overall, beyond this receptor: How much clinical and demographic metadata was included differed by source and by participant, and the metadata was provided uncurated.

The rearrangement combines TRBV7-2 with TRBJ2-1; 14 nucleotides in the junction match TRBD2. Sequenced sample: peripheral blood. The sequence was obtained from a woman in her forties or fifties with acute or convalescent COVID-19. The sequenced DNA: TGTGCCAGCAGTTGGACTAGCGGGGGGATTGGGTCCTACAATGAGCAGTTCTTC. Its protein product is CASSWTSGGIGSYNEQFF.